These 6 T cell receptor beta chains originate from one sample sequenced in a study of long-term antiretroviral therapy in people with HIV. At survey level, the immunoSEQ assay was run in its v3.0 version. Sequencing used immunoSEQ multiplex PCR; TCRdb keeps in-frame clones, though not all of them. The table lists 26,000 or so clones, 93% of them singletons. This sample comprised unsorted PBMCs, obtained 6.2 years after starting antiretroviral therapy. Receptors originate from a man in his forties with HIV.

This clone occurred once. The V gene is TRBV2, the J gene TRBJ1-2; D gene uncertain. Germline V gives CDR1 SNHLY, CDR2 FYNNEI. The V end lost 7 bases, the J end lost 6 bases, and 15 bases lay between the germline ends. The CDR3 has 13 residues. The CDR3 DNA is TGTGCCAGCATTGGTACTGATAAGGATGGCTACACCTTC. Its translation is CASIGTDKDGYTF.

This chain uses TRBV28 with TRBJ1-5, with unresolved D. The V and J ends lost 3 bases and 0 bases respectively, with 3 bases between them. There are 13 residues in the CDR3. Germline V CDR1 and CDR2: MDHEN, SYDVKM. The CDR3 region has the DNA TGTGCCAGCAGTTTTTCTAGCAATCAGCCCCAGCATTTT. Its translation: CASSFSSNQPQHF.

The chain combines TRBV6-6 with TRBJ2-2; no firm D call. Trimming removed 6 bases at V and 7 bases at J, with 9 bases between. This CDR3 contains 12 residues. Looked up from germline, CDR1 is MNHNY and CDR2 is SVGAGI (reference sequence). In DNA form, the CDR3 reads TGTGCCAGCAGGGGGTCGCGCGGGGAGCTGTTTTTT. Translating it yields CASRGSRGELFF.

This clone has only one observation. The chain joins TRBV21-1 to TRBJ1-2. TRBV21-1 is flagged as a pseudogene. The CDR3 contains 13 residues. DNA of the CDR3: TGTGCCAGCAATCATTTCCCGAACTATGGCTACACCTTC. This gives the protein CASNHFPNYGYTF.

V gene TRBV4-1 combines with J gene TRBJ1-5; D possibly corresponds to TRBD1 (6 bases). Germline V CDR1 and CDR2: MGHRA, YSYEKL. This CDR3 has 15 residues. V lost 0 bases, J lost 5 bases, and 11 bases lay in between. This CDR3 is CASSQDPPGDQPQHF. The CDR3 nucleotides are TGCGCCAGCAGCCAAGATCCTCCAGGGGATCAGCCCCAGCATTTT.

On this clone: The CDR3 ends on some other residue instead of the conserved phenylalanine or tryptophan, so this is likely a read error. The DNA is left out, because the CDR3 cannot be placed on it with certainty; the CDR3 is given as TCRdb lists it. V usage is TRBV5-1 and J usage is TRBJ1-3. The CDR3 region is 13 residues in length, termini included. From germline, CDR1 is SGHRS and CDR2 YFSETQ. CDR3 sequence reads: CASSFEGGGGRLV.